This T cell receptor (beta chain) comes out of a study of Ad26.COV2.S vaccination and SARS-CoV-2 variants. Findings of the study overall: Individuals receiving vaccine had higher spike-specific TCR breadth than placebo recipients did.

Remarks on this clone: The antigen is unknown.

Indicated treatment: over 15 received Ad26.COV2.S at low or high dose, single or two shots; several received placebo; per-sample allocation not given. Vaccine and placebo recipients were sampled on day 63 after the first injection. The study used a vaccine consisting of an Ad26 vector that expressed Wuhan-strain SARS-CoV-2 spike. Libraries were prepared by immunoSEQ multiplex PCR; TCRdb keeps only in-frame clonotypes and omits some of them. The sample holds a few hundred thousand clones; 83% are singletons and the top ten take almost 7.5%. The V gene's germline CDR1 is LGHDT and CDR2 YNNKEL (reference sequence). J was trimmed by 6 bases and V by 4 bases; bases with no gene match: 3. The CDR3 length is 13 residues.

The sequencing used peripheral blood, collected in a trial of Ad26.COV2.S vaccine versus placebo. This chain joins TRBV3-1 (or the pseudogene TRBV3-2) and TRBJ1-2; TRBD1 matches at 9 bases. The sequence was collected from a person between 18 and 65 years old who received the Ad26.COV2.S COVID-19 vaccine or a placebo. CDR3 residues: CASSPRTGDGYTF. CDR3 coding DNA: TGTGCCAGCAGCCCCCGGACAGGGGATGGCTACACCTTC.